This T cell receptor beta chain appears in the sequencing data of a study of T cells in Graves' hyperthyroidism and ophthalmopathy. In the study overall: It was at initial diagnosis, before any treatment, that peripheral blood was collected.

Authors of the study amplified TCR beta CDR3 regions from RNA transcripts. HTBI primers drove first-round RT-PCR of the TCR CDR3. TCRdb reprocessed the multiplex PCR reads via MiXCR and lists one record per CDR3 protein. The sample records about 290,000 distinct CDR3 sequences, approximately 15% being singletons. This clonotype turned up a few times. The antigen remains undetermined. Notes on the study in general: Also found in blood were most expanded thyroid clonotypes above 0.001.

The origin of this receptor is a woman aged 35 to 49 with Graves' hyperthyroidism. The sequenced sample was blood.

Here the CDR3 reads CASSVAGAGNYGYTF. Here the CDR3 DNA reads TGTGCCAGCAGCGTAGCGGGTGCGGGCAACTATGGCTACACCTTC. V is TRBV9 and J is TRBJ1-2; D unclear. Germline CDR1 reads SGDLS; CDR2 reads YYNGEE. V was pared by 0 bases and J by 2 bases, with 11 bases between. CDR3 length: 15 amino acids. Drawing the rest from reference TRBV9 and TRBJ1-2, the complete variable domain is DSGVTQTPKHLITATGQRVTLRCSPRSGDLSVYWYQQSLDQGLQFLIQYYNGEERAKGNILERFSAQQFPDLHSELNLSSLELGDSALYFCASSVAGAGNYGYTFGSGTRLTVV.